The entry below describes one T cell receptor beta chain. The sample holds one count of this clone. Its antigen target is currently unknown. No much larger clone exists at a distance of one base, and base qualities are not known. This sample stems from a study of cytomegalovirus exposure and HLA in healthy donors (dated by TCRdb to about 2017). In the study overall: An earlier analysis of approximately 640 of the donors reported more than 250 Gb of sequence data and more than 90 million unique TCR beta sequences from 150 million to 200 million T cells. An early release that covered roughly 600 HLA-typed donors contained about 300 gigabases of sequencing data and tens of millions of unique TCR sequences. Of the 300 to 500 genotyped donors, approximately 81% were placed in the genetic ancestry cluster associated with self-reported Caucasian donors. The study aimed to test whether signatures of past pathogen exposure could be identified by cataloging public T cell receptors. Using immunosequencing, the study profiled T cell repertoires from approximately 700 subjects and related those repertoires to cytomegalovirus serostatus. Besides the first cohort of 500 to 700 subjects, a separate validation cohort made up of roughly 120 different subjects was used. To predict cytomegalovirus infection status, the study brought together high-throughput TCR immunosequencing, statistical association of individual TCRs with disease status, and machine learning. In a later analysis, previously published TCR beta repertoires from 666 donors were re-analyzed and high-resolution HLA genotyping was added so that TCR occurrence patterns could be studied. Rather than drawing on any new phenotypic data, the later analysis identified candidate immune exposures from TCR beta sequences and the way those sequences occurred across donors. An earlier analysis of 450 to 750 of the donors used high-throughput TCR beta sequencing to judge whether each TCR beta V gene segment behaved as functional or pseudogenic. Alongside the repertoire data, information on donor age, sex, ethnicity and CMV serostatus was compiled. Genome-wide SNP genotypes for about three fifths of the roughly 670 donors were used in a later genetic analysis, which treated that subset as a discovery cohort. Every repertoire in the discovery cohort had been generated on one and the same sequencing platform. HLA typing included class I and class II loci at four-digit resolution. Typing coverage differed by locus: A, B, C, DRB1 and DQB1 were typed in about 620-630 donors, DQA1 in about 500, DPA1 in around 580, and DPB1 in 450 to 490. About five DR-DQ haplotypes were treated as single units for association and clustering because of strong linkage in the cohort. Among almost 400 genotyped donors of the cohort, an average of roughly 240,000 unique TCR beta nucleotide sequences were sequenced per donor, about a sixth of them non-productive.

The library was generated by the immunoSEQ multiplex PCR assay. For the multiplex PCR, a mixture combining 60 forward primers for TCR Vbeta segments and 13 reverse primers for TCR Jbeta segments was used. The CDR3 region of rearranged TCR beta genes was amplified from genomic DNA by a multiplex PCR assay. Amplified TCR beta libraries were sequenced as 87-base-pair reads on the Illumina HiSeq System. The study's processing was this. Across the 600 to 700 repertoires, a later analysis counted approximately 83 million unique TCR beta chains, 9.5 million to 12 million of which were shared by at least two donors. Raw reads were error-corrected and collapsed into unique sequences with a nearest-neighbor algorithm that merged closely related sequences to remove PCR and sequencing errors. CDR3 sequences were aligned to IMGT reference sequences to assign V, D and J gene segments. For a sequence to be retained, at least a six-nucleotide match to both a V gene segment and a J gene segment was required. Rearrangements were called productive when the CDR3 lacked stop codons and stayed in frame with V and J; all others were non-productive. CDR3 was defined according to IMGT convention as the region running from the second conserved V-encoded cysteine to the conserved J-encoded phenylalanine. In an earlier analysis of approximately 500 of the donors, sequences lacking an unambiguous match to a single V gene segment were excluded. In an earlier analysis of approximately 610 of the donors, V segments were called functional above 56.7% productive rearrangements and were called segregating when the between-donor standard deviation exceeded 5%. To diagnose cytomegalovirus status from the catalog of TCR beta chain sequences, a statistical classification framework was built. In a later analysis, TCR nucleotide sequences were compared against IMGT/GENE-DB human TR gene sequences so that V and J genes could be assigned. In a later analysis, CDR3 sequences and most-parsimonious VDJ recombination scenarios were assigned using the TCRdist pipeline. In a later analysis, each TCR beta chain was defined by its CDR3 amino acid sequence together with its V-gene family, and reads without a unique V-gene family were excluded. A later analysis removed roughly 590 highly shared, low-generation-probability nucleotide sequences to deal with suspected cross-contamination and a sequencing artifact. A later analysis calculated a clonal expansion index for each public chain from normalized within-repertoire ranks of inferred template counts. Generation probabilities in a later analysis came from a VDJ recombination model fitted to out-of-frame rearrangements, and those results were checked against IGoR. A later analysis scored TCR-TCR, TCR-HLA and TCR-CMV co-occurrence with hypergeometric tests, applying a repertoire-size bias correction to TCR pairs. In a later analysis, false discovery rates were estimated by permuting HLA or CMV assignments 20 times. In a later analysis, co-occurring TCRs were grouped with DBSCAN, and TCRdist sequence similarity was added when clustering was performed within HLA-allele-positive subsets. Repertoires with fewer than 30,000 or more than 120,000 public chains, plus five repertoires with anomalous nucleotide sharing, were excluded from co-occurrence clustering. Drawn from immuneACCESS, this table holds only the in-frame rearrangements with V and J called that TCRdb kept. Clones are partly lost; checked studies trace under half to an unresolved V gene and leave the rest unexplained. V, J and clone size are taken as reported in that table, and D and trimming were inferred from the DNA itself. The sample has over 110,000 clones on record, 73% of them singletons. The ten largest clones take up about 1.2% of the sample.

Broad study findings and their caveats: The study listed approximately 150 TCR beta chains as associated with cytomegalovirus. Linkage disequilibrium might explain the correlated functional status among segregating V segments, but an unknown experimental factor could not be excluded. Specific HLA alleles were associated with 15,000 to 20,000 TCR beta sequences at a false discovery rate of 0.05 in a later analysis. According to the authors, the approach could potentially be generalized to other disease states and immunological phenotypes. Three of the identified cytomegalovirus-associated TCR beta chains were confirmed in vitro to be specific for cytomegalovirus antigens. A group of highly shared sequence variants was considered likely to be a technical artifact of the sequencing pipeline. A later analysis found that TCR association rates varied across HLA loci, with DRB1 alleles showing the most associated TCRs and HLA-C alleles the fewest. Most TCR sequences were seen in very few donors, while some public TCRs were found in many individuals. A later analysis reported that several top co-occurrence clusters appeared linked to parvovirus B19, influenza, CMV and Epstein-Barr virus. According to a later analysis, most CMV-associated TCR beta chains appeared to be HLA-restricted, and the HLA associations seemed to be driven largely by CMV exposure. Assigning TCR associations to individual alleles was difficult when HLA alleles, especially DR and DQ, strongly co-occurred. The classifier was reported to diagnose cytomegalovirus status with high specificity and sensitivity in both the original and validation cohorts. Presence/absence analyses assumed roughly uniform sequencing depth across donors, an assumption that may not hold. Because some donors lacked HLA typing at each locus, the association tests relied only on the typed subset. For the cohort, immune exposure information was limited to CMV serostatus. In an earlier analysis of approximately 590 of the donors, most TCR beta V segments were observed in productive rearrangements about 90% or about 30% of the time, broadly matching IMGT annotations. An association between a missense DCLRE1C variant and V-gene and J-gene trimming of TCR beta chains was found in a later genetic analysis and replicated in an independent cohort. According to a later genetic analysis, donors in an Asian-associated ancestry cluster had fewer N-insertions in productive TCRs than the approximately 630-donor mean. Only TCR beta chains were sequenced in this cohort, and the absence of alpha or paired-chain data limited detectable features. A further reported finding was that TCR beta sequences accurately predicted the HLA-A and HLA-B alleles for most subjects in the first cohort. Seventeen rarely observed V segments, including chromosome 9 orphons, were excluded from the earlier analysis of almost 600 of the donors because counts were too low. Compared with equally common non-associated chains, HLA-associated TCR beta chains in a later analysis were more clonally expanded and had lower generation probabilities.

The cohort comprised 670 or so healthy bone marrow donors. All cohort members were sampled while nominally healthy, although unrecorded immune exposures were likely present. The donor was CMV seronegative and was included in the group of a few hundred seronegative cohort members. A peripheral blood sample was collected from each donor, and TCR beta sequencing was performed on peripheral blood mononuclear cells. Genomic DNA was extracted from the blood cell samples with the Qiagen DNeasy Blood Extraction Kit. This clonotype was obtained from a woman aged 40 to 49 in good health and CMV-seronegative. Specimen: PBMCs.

The CDR3 corresponds to CASSLTGIGQETQYF. The base sequence is TGCGCCAGCAGCTTAACAGGGATTGGGCAAGAGACCCAGTACTTC. This chain joins TRBV5-1 to TRBJ2-5, and perhaps TRBD1 as D gene, on 6 matching bases. Per the germline V gene, SGHRS is the CDR1 and YFSETQ is the CDR2. Reading from cysteine to phenylalanine, the CDR3 counts 15 amino acids. Solely the CDR3 DNA is kept, with 45 bases framed from the first base. The V and J ends are trimmed by 2 bases and 2 bases, leaving 13 bases between them. The entire variable domain, with the stretches around the CDR3 drawn from the reference TRBV5-1 and TRBJ2-5 proteins, is KAGVTQTPRYLIKTRGQQVTLSCSPISGHRSVSWYQQTPGQGLQFLFEYFSETQRNKGNFPGRFSGRQFSNSRSEMNVSTLELGDSALYLCASSLTGIGQETQYFGPGTRLLVL.